Listed below are T cell receptor beta chains from one sample, sequenced in a study of T cells after yellow fever vaccination. A single record per CDR3 protein comes from TCRdb applying MiXCR to the 5' RACE reads. The repertoire holds a few hundred thousand distinct CDR3 sequences, with 10% to 15% as singletons. Specimen: CD4+ T cells sorted from PBMCs, collected 45 days after the yellow fever booster vaccination. These receptor sequences come from a man aged 25 to 40 who received the YFV17D yellow fever vaccine. Each CDR3 is given with its conserved first and last residue. D genes are given only for firm matches. Rows may omit the clone size; those that give it use once, few, many or a size class.

CDR3nt: TGTGCCAGCAGTAACAAAGGACAGCTTAATCAGCCCCAGCATTTT; CDR3aa: CASSNKGQLNQPQHF; abundance: .; d_gene: .; len: 15; j_gene: TRBJ1-5; v_gene: TRBV27
CDR3nt: TGTGCCAGCTCCAGTGGGACAGGTCGCACAGATACGCAGTATTTT; CDR3aa: CASSSGTGRTDTQYF; abundance: .; d_gene: TRBD1; len: 15; j_gene: TRBJ2-3; v_gene: TRBV18
CDR3nt: TGTGCCAGCGGCCTTAGGACAGTGAACACTGAAGCTTTCTTT; CDR3aa: CASGLRTVNTEAFF; abundance: few; d_gene: .; len: 14; j_gene: TRBJ1-1; v_gene: TRBV6-1
CDR3nt: TGTGCCAGCAGGGGGACTACCTCCTACAATGAGCAGTTCTTC; CDR3aa: CASRGTTSYNEQFF; abundance: few; d_gene: TRBD2; len: 14; j_gene: TRBJ2-1; v_gene: TRBV7-9
CDR3nt: TGTGCCAGCAGTTACTCGAGGGCAGTTCTACAAGAGACCCAGTACTTC; CDR3aa: CASSYSRAVLQETQYF; abundance: .; d_gene: .; len: 16; j_gene: TRBJ2-5; v_gene: TRBV6-5
CDR3nt: TGTGCCAGCAGCGTAGGGACAGACTCTTTTGGCGAGCAGTACTTC; CDR3aa: CASSVGTDSFGEQYF; abundance: few; d_gene: .; len: 15; j_gene: TRBJ2-7; v_gene: TRBV9
CDR3nt: TGTGCCAGCAGTGAAGAGGCTAGCGGGGGTAAAAATGAGCAGTTCTTC; CDR3aa: CASSEEASGGKNEQFF; abundance: .; d_gene: TRBD2; len: 16; j_gene: TRBJ2-1; v_gene: TRBV2
CDR3nt: TGTGCCAGCAGCGAACTAGCGGGAGGGCACATTCAGTACTTC; CDR3aa: CASSELAGGHIQYF; abundance: .; d_gene: TRBD2; len: 14; j_gene: TRBJ2-4; v_gene: TRBV7-2
CDR3nt: TGTGCCAGCAGCTCCCACGGGTCCTCTGGAAACACCATATATTTT; CDR3aa: CASSSHGSSGNTIYF; abundance: few; d_gene: .; len: 15; j_gene: TRBJ1-3; v_gene: TRBV7-9
CDR3nt: TGTGCCAGCAAACTGGGGGGGACTAGCACAGATACGCAGTATTTT; CDR3aa: CASKLGGTSTDTQYF; abundance: .; d_gene: TRBD2; len: 15; j_gene: TRBJ2-3; v_gene: TRBV6-1
CDR3nt: TGTGCCAGCAGCTTCCAACGGGGTGGTTACGAGCAGTACTTC; CDR3aa: CASSFQRGGYEQYF; abundance: few; d_gene: .; len: 14; j_gene: TRBJ2-7; v_gene: TRBV11-2
CDR3nt: TGTGCCAGCAGCGCCGGACAGAAGCAGTTCTTC; CDR3aa: CASSAGQKQFF; abundance: few; d_gene: .; len: 11; j_gene: TRBJ2-1; v_gene: TRBV9
CDR3nt: TGTGCCAGCAGTGGAGATTTTGGGAATCATGAGCAGTTCTTC; CDR3aa: CASSGDFGNHEQFF; abundance: few; d_gene: .; len: 14; j_gene: TRBJ2-1; v_gene: TRBV2
CDR3nt: TGTGCTAGTGGTTGGGACACAACTTCACCCCTCCACTTT; CDR3aa: CASGWDTTSPLHF; abundance: few; d_gene: .; len: 13; j_gene: TRBJ1-6; v_gene: TRBV12-5
CDR3nt: TGTGCCAGCAGTTACTGGCAGGGTAGTGAAGCTTTCTTT; CDR3aa: CASSYWQGSEAFF; abundance: few; d_gene: .; len: 13; j_gene: TRBJ1-1; v_gene: TRBV6-5
CDR3nt: TGTGCCAGCAGCCCCCCAGGGGGAACTGAGCAGTTCTTC; CDR3aa: CASSPPGGTEQFF; abundance: few; d_gene: TRBD1; len: 13; j_gene: TRBJ2-1; v_gene: TRBV14
CDR3nt: TGTGCCAGCAGTTTTACGGCGGGGACTGAAGCTTTCTTT; CDR3aa: CASSFTAGTEAFF; abundance: many; d_gene: .; len: 13; j_gene: TRBJ1-1; v_gene: TRBV12-3/TRBV12-4
CDR3nt: TGCGCCAGCAGCTCCATGACAGGTCCCGAGCAGTACTTC; CDR3aa: CASSSMTGPEQYF; abundance: .; d_gene: .; len: 13; j_gene: TRBJ2-7; v_gene: TRBV5-1
CDR3nt: TGTGCCAGCAGCCGAGTAACCTACGAGCAGTACTTC; CDR3aa: CASSRVTYEQYF; abundance: few; d_gene: .; len: 12; j_gene: TRBJ2-7; v_gene: TRBV7-8
CDR3nt: TGTGCCAGCAGAGAAAGAGGGACTAGCGGGAGGGCCATCTACGAGCAGTACTTC; CDR3aa: CASRERGTSGRAIYEQYF; abundance: .; d_gene: TRBD2; len: 18; j_gene: TRBJ2-7; v_gene: TRBV11-2
CDR3nt: TGCGCCAGCAGCTTGGCAGGTTGGGAGACCCAGTACTTC; CDR3aa: CASSLAGWETQYF; abundance: .; d_gene: .; len: 13; j_gene: TRBJ2-5; v_gene: TRBV5-1
CDR3nt: TGTGCCACCAGCAGAGATAAGAAGGGAACTGAAGCTTTCTTT; CDR3aa: CATSRDKKGTEAFF; abundance: few; d_gene: .; len: 14; j_gene: TRBJ1-1; v_gene: TRBV15
CDR3nt: TGTGCCAGCAGCTTAATGAGGGATGAATCCTACGAGCAGTACTTC; CDR3aa: CASSLMRDESYEQYF; abundance: many; d_gene: .; len: 15; j_gene: TRBJ2-7; v_gene: TRBV7-2
CDR3nt: TGTGCCAGCAGCTTATTTTCATCCAGGGTGTCTGCGGAGACCCAGTACTTC; CDR3aa: CASSLFSSRVSAETQYF; abundance: .; d_gene: .; len: 17; j_gene: TRBJ2-5; v_gene: TRBV7-8
CDR3nt: TGTGCCAGCAGCCAAGATGCCACAGCACAATATTCACCCCTCCACTTT; CDR3aa: CASSQDATAQYSPLHF; abundance: few; d_gene: .; len: 16; j_gene: TRBJ1-6; v_gene: TRBV3-1
CDR3nt: TGTGCCAGCAACCTCGTGGGAGGGCTTAGCAATCAGCCCCAGCATTTT; CDR3aa: CASNLVGGLSNQPQHF; abundance: many; d_gene: .; len: 16; j_gene: TRBJ1-5; v_gene: TRBV6-1
CDR3nt: TGCAGTGCTTTCCGTCCGGGACGGGGGATGGAGCAGTACTTC; CDR3aa: CSAFRPGRGMEQYF; abundance: few; d_gene: .; len: 14; j_gene: TRBJ2-7; v_gene: TRBV20-1
CDR3nt: TGTGCCAGCAGCTTAGTCGGGCAGGGGAGCTCCGGGGAGCTGTTTTTT; CDR3aa: CASSLVGQGSSGELFF; abundance: many; d_gene: .; len: 16; j_gene: TRBJ2-2; v_gene: TRBV7-6
CDR3nt: TGTGCCATCAGTGAGAGACGGGACGGGTACGAGCAGTACTTC; CDR3aa: CAISERRDGYEQYF; abundance: many; d_gene: .; len: 14; j_gene: TRBJ2-7; v_gene: TRBV10-3
CDR3nt: TGCAGTGCTAGGTTTAGAGCAACTAATGAAAAACTGTTTTTT; CDR3aa: CSARFRATNEKLFF; abundance: few; d_gene: .; len: 14; j_gene: TRBJ1-4; v_gene: TRBV20-1
CDR3nt: TGTGCCACCGGGGGCCAGGGTTTCAATGAGCAGTTCTTC; CDR3aa: CATGGQGFNEQFF; abundance: few; d_gene: .; len: 13; j_gene: TRBJ2-1; v_gene: TRBV6-6
CDR3nt: TGCAGTGCTAGCTACGGGGGAGAAGAGACCCAGTACTTC; CDR3aa: CSASYGGEETQYF; abundance: .; d_gene: .; len: 13; j_gene: TRBJ2-5; v_gene: TRBV20-1
CDR3nt: TGTGCCAGCAGATTCGAAGTGACAGGGCGTGACGAGCAGTACTTC; CDR3aa: CASRFEVTGRDEQYF; abundance: .; d_gene: TRBD1; len: 15; j_gene: TRBJ2-7; v_gene: TRBV12-3/TRBV12-4
CDR3nt: TGCAGCGTGGGACTCCGGAACACTGAAGCTTTCTTT; CDR3aa: CSVGLRNTEAFF; abundance: few; d_gene: .; len: 12; j_gene: TRBJ1-1; v_gene: TRBV29-1
CDR3nt: TGTGCCAGCAGTGGCCGGGACAAAGAGACCCAGTACTTC; CDR3aa: CASSGRDKETQYF; abundance: few; d_gene: .; len: 13; j_gene: TRBJ2-5; v_gene: TRBV25-1
CDR3nt: TGTGCCAGCAGCCAAGACGTGAAAGGAGGGGGAACTAATGAAAAACTGTTTTTT; CDR3aa: CASSQDVKGGGTNEKLFF; abundance: .; d_gene: .; len: 18; j_gene: TRBJ1-4; v_gene: TRBV4-2
CDR3nt: TGTGCCACCAGCAGAGATGGAGTCGGGGGGGACATTCAGTACTTC; CDR3aa: CATSRDGVGGDIQYF; abundance: once; d_gene: TRBD2; len: 15; j_gene: TRBJ2-4; v_gene: TRBV15
CDR3nt: TGTGCCAGCAGTTACTTTAGCGGGAGGAGCTCCTACGAGCAGTACTTC; CDR3aa: CASSYFSGRSSYEQYF; abundance: .; d_gene: TRBD2; len: 16; j_gene: TRBJ2-7; v_gene: TRBV6-5
CDR3nt: TGTGCCATCAGTGTAACCACCGGGGAGCTGTTTTTT; CDR3aa: CAISVTTGELFF; abundance: few; d_gene: .; len: 12; j_gene: TRBJ2-2; v_gene: TRBV10-3
CDR3nt: TGTGCCAGCAGTGCCACTAGGGATACGCAGTATTTT; CDR3aa: CASSATRDTQYF; abundance: few; d_gene: .; len: 12; j_gene: TRBJ2-3; v_gene: TRBV2
CDR3nt: TGTGCCAGCAGTTTTTATGCGAACTCCTACAATGAGCAGTTCTTC; CDR3aa: CASSFYANSYNEQFF; abundance: many; d_gene: .; len: 15; j_gene: TRBJ2-1; v_gene: TRBV12-3/TRBV12-4
CDR3nt: TGTGCCAGCAACATTTCTTACGAGCAGTACTTC; CDR3aa: CASNISYEQYF; abundance: few; d_gene: .; len: 11; j_gene: TRBJ2-7; v_gene: TRBV9
CDR3nt: TGCAGTGCTTCCGGGGCCCTCTACGAGCAGTACTTC; CDR3aa: CSASGALYEQYF; abundance: few; d_gene: .; len: 12; j_gene: TRBJ2-7; v_gene: TRBV20-1
CDR3nt: TGCGCCAGCAGTCTTCCGCCAGCGATCGGACTAGCGTCGTACGAGCAGTACTTC; CDR3aa: CASSLPPAIGLASYEQYF; abundance: few; d_gene: TRBD2; len: 18; j_gene: TRBJ2-7; v_gene: TRBV23-1
CDR3nt: TGCAGTGCTAGACGTCTAGCGAACGGCTACGAGCAGTACTTC; CDR3aa: CSARRLANGYEQYF; abundance: .; d_gene: .; len: 14; j_gene: TRBJ2-7; v_gene: TRBV20-1
CDR3nt: TGCAGTGTTAGGGGGGCCAGAGGGGAAGCTTTCTTT; CDR3aa: CSVRGARGEAFF; abundance: .; d_gene: .; len: 12; j_gene: TRBJ1-1; v_gene: TRBV20-1
CDR3nt: TGTGCCAGCAGCCCCCTCAGCGGAGCGAACACCGGGGAGCTGTTTTTT; CDR3aa: CASSPLSGANTGELFF; abundance: many; d_gene: .; len: 16; j_gene: TRBJ2-2; v_gene: TRBV7-7
CDR3nt: TGTGCCAGCAGTTTACCCGGACAGGGGGGTGCTAACTATGGCTACACCTTC; CDR3aa: CASSLPGQGGANYGYTF; abundance: few; d_gene: TRBD1; len: 17; j_gene: TRBJ1-2; v_gene: TRBV28
CDR3nt: TGCAGTGCAGGCAGGAGGGCTCGGGACACTGAAGCTTTCTTT; CDR3aa: CSAGRRARDTEAFF; abundance: few; d_gene: .; len: 14; j_gene: TRBJ1-1; v_gene: TRBV20-1
CDR3nt: TGTGCCAGCTCACCAGGAACAGGGCCCACCTACGAGCAGTACTTC; CDR3aa: CASSPGTGPTYEQYF; abundance: once; d_gene: .; len: 15; j_gene: TRBJ2-7; v_gene: TRBV18
CDR3nt: TGTGCCAGCAGCTTAAACTTAGGGGTGGGGTACAATGAGCAGTTCTTC; CDR3aa: CASSLNLGVGYNEQFF; abundance: .; d_gene: .; len: 16; j_gene: TRBJ2-1; v_gene: TRBV7-3
CDR3nt: TGTGCCAGCAGCTTATCAGACGGACACTATGGCTACACCTTC; CDR3aa: CASSLSDGHYGYTF; abundance: few; d_gene: .; len: 14; j_gene: TRBJ1-2; v_gene: TRBV7-3
CDR3nt: TGTGCCAGTAGTCGAGATTGGGAAGAGACCCAGTACTTC; CDR3aa: CASSRDWEETQYF; abundance: .; d_gene: .; len: 13; j_gene: TRBJ2-5; v_gene: TRBV19
CDR3nt: TGTGCCAGCAGCGGTAGAGGGGAGGGCACCGGGGAGCTGTTTTTT; CDR3aa: CASSGRGEGTGELFF; abundance: .; d_gene: TRBD2; len: 15; j_gene: TRBJ2-2; v_gene: TRBV5-5
CDR3nt: TGTGCCAGCAGCGCAAGGACTAGCGGAGAAGAGCAGTACTTC; CDR3aa: CASSARTSGEEQYF; abundance: few; d_gene: TRBD2; len: 14; j_gene: TRBJ2-7; v_gene: TRBV9
CDR3nt: TGTGCCAGCAGCTCTACGGGACGGCGCTCCTACAATGAGCAGTTCTTC; CDR3aa: CASSSTGRRSYNEQFF; abundance: few; d_gene: .; len: 16; j_gene: TRBJ2-1; v_gene: TRBV3-1
CDR3nt: TGCAGTGCCTCGACTGGGCTAGCGGTAACAGATACGCAGTATTTT; CDR3aa: CSASTGLAVTDTQYF; abundance: few; d_gene: TRBD2; len: 15; j_gene: TRBJ2-3; v_gene: TRBV20-1
CDR3nt: TGTGCCACGGGACAGCCCAACACCGGGGAGCTGTTTTTT; CDR3aa: CATGQPNTGELFF; abundance: few; d_gene: TRBD1; len: 13; j_gene: TRBJ2-2; v_gene: TRBV15
CDR3nt: TGTGCCAGCAGTTTATCGCCGAACACCGGGGAGCTGTTTTTT; CDR3aa: CASSLSPNTGELFF; abundance: few; d_gene: .; len: 14; j_gene: TRBJ2-2; v_gene: TRBV12-3/TRBV12-4
CDR3nt: TGTGCCAGCAGGCCGGTAGCGGGAGGATTAACGAACACCGGGGAGCTGTTTTTT; CDR3aa: CASRPVAGGLTNTGELFF; abundance: .; d_gene: TRBD2; len: 18; j_gene: TRBJ2-2; v_gene: TRBV5-6